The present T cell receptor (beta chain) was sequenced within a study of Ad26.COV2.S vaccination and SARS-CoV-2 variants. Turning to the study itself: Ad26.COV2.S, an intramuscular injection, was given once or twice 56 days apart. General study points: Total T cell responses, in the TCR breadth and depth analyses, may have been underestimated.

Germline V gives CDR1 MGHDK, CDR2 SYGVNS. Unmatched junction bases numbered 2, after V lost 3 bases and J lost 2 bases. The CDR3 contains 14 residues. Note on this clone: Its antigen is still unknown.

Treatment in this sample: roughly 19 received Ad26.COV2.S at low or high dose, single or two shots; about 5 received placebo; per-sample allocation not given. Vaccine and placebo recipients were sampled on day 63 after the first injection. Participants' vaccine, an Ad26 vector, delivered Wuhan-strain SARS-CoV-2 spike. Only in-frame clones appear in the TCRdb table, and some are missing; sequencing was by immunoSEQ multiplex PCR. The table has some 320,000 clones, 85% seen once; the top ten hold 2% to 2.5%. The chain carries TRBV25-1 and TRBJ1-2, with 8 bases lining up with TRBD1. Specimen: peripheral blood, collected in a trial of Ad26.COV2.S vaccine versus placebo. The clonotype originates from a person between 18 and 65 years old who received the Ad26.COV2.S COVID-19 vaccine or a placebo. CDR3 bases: TGTGCCAGCAGTGATTGGGACAGGAACTATGGCTACACCTTC. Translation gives CASSDWDRNYGYTF.